The rows below give T cell receptor beta chains drawn from one sample of a study of blood T cell repertoires in COVID-19. Only in-frame clones appear in the TCRdb table, and some are missing; sequencing was by immunoSEQ multiplex PCR. The sample lists tens of thousands of clones; 85% to 95% were seen once. Sample: peripheral blood. These receptors originate from a woman aged 60-75 years with active COVID-19. The CDR3 runs from the conserved cysteine through the conserved F or W. Each record gives: CDR3 length, clone size, J gene, V gene, D gene, CDR3 protein, CDR3 DNA. D genes are given only for firm matches. Clone size appears in some rows only: once, few, many, or a class for an expanded clone.

15 - TRBJ2-3 TRBV5-1 - CASSHSGIRTDTQYF TGCGCCAGCAGTCATTCGGGGATAAGGACGGATACGCAGTATTTT
15 once TRBJ2-7 TRBV7-2 - CASSLVQMISYEQYF TGTGCCAGCAGCTTAGTCCAGATGATCTCCTACGAGCAGTACTTC
16 - TRBJ2-5 TRBV5-4 - CASSFSIGQIQETQYF TGTGCCAGCAGCTTTTCCATCGGACAAATCCAAGAGACCCAGTACTTC
14 once TRBJ2-7 TRBV5-8 TRBD1 CASSQGDRGNEQYF TGTGCCAGCAGCCAAGGGGACAGGGGGAACGAGCAGTACTTC
16 - TRBJ1-3 TRBV15 - CATSRAGDDSGNTIYF TGTGCCACCAGCAGAGCGGGGGACGACTCTGGAAACACCATATATTTT
14 - TRBJ2-3 TRBV7-2 TRBD1 CASSPGTATDTQYF TGTGCCAGCAGCCCAGGGACAGCCACAGATACGCAGTATTTT
18 - TRBJ2-1 TRBV19 - CASSILQRLVGSYNEQFF TGTGCCAGTAGTATTCTCCAACGACTAGTAGGCTCCTACAATGAGCAGTTCTTC
17 - TRBJ1-2 TRBV19 TRBD1 CASNPSRTGRGNYGYTF TGTGCCAGTAACCCCTCACGGACAGGGAGGGGAAACTATGGCTACACCTTC
16 - TRBJ2-1 TRBV5-4 TRBD1 CASSLQDRMRANEQFF TGTGCCAGCAGCCTCCAGGACAGGATGAGGGCGAATGAGCAGTTCTTC
16 - TRBJ2-1 TRBV11-3 - CASSSEGTSWNNEQFF TGTGCCAGCAGCTCCGAAGGGACAAGTTGGAACAATGAGCAGTTCTTC
13 - TRBJ2-5 TRBV28 TRBD1 CASRSHYRDSFDF TGTGCCAGCAGATCCCATTACCGGGACAGTTTCGACTTC
15 - TRBJ1-2 TRBV29-1 - CSVGEGSRSLMARSF -
15 - TRBJ1-5 TRBV6-2/TRBV6-3 - CASSPTGFGNQPQHF TGTGCCAGCAGTCCCACAGGTTTTGGCAATCAGCCCCAGCATTTT
16 - TRBJ2-1 TRBV27 TRBD2 CASRARAGGHGDEQFF TGTGCCAGCAGAGCCAGAGCGGGGGGGCATGGAGATGAGCAGTTCTTC
16 - TRBJ2-2 TRBV6-6 TRBD2 CASSLLAGGGTGELFF TGTGCCAGCAGTTTACTAGCGGGAGGAGGCACCGGGGAGCTGTTTTTT
16 - TRBJ2-3 TRBV5-1 - CASSSSQGIGLDTQYF TGCGCCAGCAGCTCGAGTCAGGGAATTGGGTTGGATACGCAGTATTTT
11 once TRBJ2-5 TRBV24-1 - CATAAGETQYF TGTGCCACCGCGGCGGGTGAGACCCAGTACTTC
15 once TRBJ2-3 TRBV7-9 TRBD1 CASRLTGGATDTQYF TGTGCCAGCAGGTTAACAGGGGGCGCGACAGATACGCAGTATTTT
14 - TRBJ1-6 TRBV6-5 - CASSIQGSNSPLHF TGTGCCAGCAGTATTCAGGGGAGTAATTCACCCCTCCACTTT
16 - TRBJ2-5 TRBV19 TRBD2 CASSPREGFDKGTQYF TGTGCCAGTAGTCCGCGGGAGGGTTTCGATAAAGGGACCCAGTACTTC
14 - TRBJ1-5 TRBV4-1 - CASSQQGLNQPQHF TGCGCCAGCAGCCAACAGGGGCTCAATCAGCCCCAGCATTTT
14 few TRBJ2-7 TRBV28 - CASTSGVGGYEQYF TGTGCCAGCACCTCTGGGGTAGGGGGCTACGAGCAGTACTTC
12 - TRBJ2-7 TRBV5-6 - CASSRTAYEQYF TGTGCCAGCAGCCGGACAGCCTACGAGCAGTACTTC
15 once TRBJ1-3 TRBV28 - CASSLGGASGNTIYF TGTGCCAGCAGTTTAGGGGGGGCCTCTGGAAACACCATATATTTT
14 - TRBJ2-1 TRBV2 TRBD2 CASTQEGRGNEQFF TGTGCCAGCACACAGGAGGGGAGGGGCAATGAGCAGTTCTTC
15 - TRBJ2-7 TRBV11-3 TRBD2 CASSPRSSGRYEQYF TGTGCCAGCAGCCCCCGGTCTAGCGGGAGATACGAGCAGTACTTC
14 - TRBJ1-5 TRBV28 TRBD1 CASNDQGALQPQHF TGTGCCAGCAACGATCAGGGGGCGCTGCAGCCCCAGCATTTT
15 - TRBJ1-1 TRBV7-6 TRBD1 CASSLGTGFATEAFF TGTGCCAGCAGCTTGGGGACAGGGTTCGCCACTGAAGCTTTCTTT
15 - TRBJ1-5 TRBV7-2 - CASSLATGPRQPQHF TGTGCCAGCAGCTTAGCTACAGGGCCCCGTCAGCCCCAGCATTTT
17 - TRBJ2-5 TRBV11-2 - CASSLVVGQRFQETQYF TGTGCCAGCAGCTTAGTAGTCGGACAAAGATTTCAAGAGACCCAGTACTTC
15 few TRBJ1-3 TRBV7-2 TRBD1 CASSLLQGAGNTIYF TGTGCCAGCAGCCTCCTACAGGGGGCTGGAAACACCATATATTTT
16 - TRBJ2-1 TRBV4-3 TRBD2 CASSQDRAGAYNEQFF TGCGCCAGCAGCCAAGATCGAGCGGGGGCATACAATGAGCAGTTCTTC
12 - TRBJ1-1 TRBV11-2 - CASSLQGFEAFF TGTGCCAGCAGCTTGCAGGGTTTTGAAGCTTTCTTT
17 once TRBJ2-1 TRBV4-1 - CASSQGWGYPTSNEQFF TGCGCCAGCAGCCAAGGGTGGGGCTATCCAACCTCCAATGAGCAGTTCTTC
15 - TRBJ2-1 TRBV7-3 - CASSPKASDYNEQFF TGTGCCAGCAGCCCGAAGGCTAGCGACTACAATGAGCAGTTCTTC
16 - TRBJ1-5 TRBV3-1/TRBV3-2 TRBD1 CASSPSGDSGNQPQHF TGTGCCAGCAGCCCTAGCGGGGACAGTGGCAATCAGCCCCAGCATTTT
14 - TRBJ1-5 TRBV6-5 - CASRADRYNQPQHF TGTGCCAGCAGGGCCGACAGATACAATCAGCCCCAGCATTTT
13 - TRBJ1-2 TRBV9 - CASTPASNYGYTF TGTGCCAGCACCCCAGCTAGTAACTATGGCTACACCTTC
17 once TRBJ1-5 TRBV30 TRBD1 CAWSANVGGEGNQPQHF TGTGCCTGGAGCGCCAATGTAGGGGGCGAGGGCAATCAGCCCCAGCATTTT
13 once TRBJ2-1 TRBV19 TRBD1 CASSTGQGVTQFF TGTGCCAGTAGTACAGGACAGGGGGTCACGCAGTTCTTC
15 - TRBJ1-3 TRBV19 - CASSTTVTSGNTIYF TGTGCCAGTAGTACGACAGTAACCTCTGGAAACACCATATATTTT
13 few TRBJ1-1 TRBV12-5 - CAGCGTVNTEAFF TGTGCTGGCTGCGGGACGGTGAACACTGAAGCTTTCTTT
17 once TRBJ2-2 TRBV5-4 TRBD2 CASSLGSLAVNTGELFF TGTGCCAGCAGCTTGGGGAGTCTAGCGGTAAACACCGGGGAGCTGTTTTTT
12 - TRBJ2-3 TRBV7-2 - CASSPPADTQYF TGTGCCAGCAGCCCTCCGGCAGATACGCAGTATTTT
15 - TRBJ2-7 TRBV27 TRBD1 CASFKFAGGSYEQYF TGTGCCAGCTTTAAGTTTGCAGGGGGTTCCTACGAGCAGTACTTC
17 - TRBJ2-7 TRBV30 TRBD1 CAWESGTGRASSYEQYF TGTGCCTGGGAATCCGGGACAGGCCGGGCCAGCTCCTACGAGCAGTACTTC
15 - TRBJ1-1 TRBV9 - CASSVEDSPRTEAFF TGTGCCAGCAGCGTAGAGGACAGTCCGCGGACTGAAGCTTTCTTT
15 - TRBJ2-1 TRBV7-6 TRBD2 CASSLVAGGVPEQFF TGTGCCAGCAGCTTAGTTGCGGGAGGGGTCCCTGAGCAGTTCTTC
15 once TRBJ2-1 TRBV25-1 TRBD2 CASSDQGGGDREQFF TGTGCCAGCAGTGATCAGGGCGGGGGGGACAGAGAGCAGTTCTTC
15 once TRBJ1-1 TRBV7-3 - CASRPPGTSNTEAFF TGTGCCAGCAGGCCTCCCGGGACATCGAACACTGAAGCTTTCTTT
12 - TRBJ1-1 TRBV29-1 TRBD1 CSVVRGRTEAFF TGCAGCGTTGTTAGGGGGCGCACTGAAGCTTTCTTT
13 - TRBJ2-1 TRBV2 - CASSRNRDNEQFF TGTGCCAGCAGTCGCAACAGGGACAATGAGCAGTTCTTC
16 - TRBJ2-2 TRBV11-2 TRBD1 CASSRPTGGNTGELFF TGTGCCAGCAGCCGCCCGACAGGGGGGAACACCGGGGAGCTGTTTTTT
14 - TRBJ2-1 TRBV6-5 - CASSYGRAENEQFF TGTGCCAGCAGTTATGGCAGGGCGGAGAATGAGCAGTTCTTC
12 - TRBJ2-7 TRBV29-1 TRBD1 CSVGQGTYEQYF TGCAGCGTAGGACAGGGGACCTACGAGCAGTACTTC